This T cell receptor (beta chain) was sequenced for a study of shared clonotypes between healthy human individuals (dated by TCRdb to the early 2020s). For the wider study: A couple of women and a few men aged 18 to 49 years were included in the cohort. To estimate repertoire size and how much clonotypes are shared between individuals, the study performed deep sequencing of blood TCR repertoires from roughly five healthy adults. For each donor, CD4 naive and CD4 memory were each run on three plates, CD8 naive on two plates, and CD8 memory on one plate. Each donor's leukapheresis produced roughly between roughly 0.85 and 10 billion PBMCs. To increase sequencing depth and limit assay-specific biases, TCR repertoire library preparation and sequencing were carried out by different laboratories using diverse techniques.

About this clone: Its antigen remains undetermined. Base-call qualities are not available, and no considerably larger clone is one nucleotide away.

General findings and caveats noted by the study authors: Naive subsets generally had larger estimated clonotype richness than memory subsets. The genetic and exposure-history diversity represented was limited by the small number of donors. Compared with non-shared clonotypes, clonotypes shared by all four sorted-subset donors had higher generation probabilities. Even with the large sequencing depth, rarefaction of the sorted-subset datasets indicated that sequencing was incomplete. Pairwise subsampling led to the expectation that sequencing depth would affect the degree of clonotype sharing among donors. Sampling was restricted to blood, and TCR repertoires in tissue are likely to differ from TCR repertoires in blood. When a few donors were compared, the shared fraction of clonotypes was roughly 5% for naive CD4, 3.5% to 4% for naive CD8, more than 2% for memory CD4, and 0.3% to 0.5% for memory CD8.

A distance of 21 bases separates the germline ends of V and J, which lose 2 bases and 1 base respectively. The CDR3 sequence holds 18 residues, the cysteine and phenylalanine included. The DNA shown is the 54-base CDR3, in frame from base 1. CDR1 and CDR2 are read off the germline V gene as SGHTA and FQGTGA. The donors were healthy, HIV-negative adults who had no recently reported acute infections or vaccinations. All donors were Caucasian adults living in Nashville, Tennessee, USA. CD4+ T cells were enriched by magnetic negative selection; naive cells were then positively selected on CD45RA, and the negative fraction formed the memory subset. Blood was obtained by leukapheresis, after which PBMCs were separated by Ficoll-Histopaque density gradient centrifugation and cryopreserved in liquid nitrogen vapor phase. Purity and quantity of every magnetically sorted T cell population were checked by analytical flow cytometry. From each sorted fraction, genomic DNA was isolated and quantified by UV absorbance on a Nanodrop 2000c.

TCR CDR3 regions were amplified from genomic DNA by multiplex PCR using the deep immunoSEQ assay. Genomic DNA extracted from each cell subset was distributed evenly over all wells of several immunoSEQ 96-well plates, and each plate served as one replicate. For sorted subsets, roughly 200 ng genomic DNA, equal to 30,000 to 35,000 T cell genomes, was loaded into each replicate PCR. Purified libraries were quantified with a Qubit 3.0 fluorometer, sized on a Bioanalyzer 2100, and re-quantified with the KAPA Library Quantification kit. Every immunoSEQ 96-well plate was sequenced on a dedicated single-read 150-cycle Illumina NextSeq 550 flow cell. The source study handled its data this way. Because the immunoSEQ output held only junctional sequences and lacked quality scores, the filtering could not match the filtering applied to full-length reads. To assign V/J genes and CDR3, sequences were annotated using PyIR, a Python wrapper for IgBLAST v1.9, with IMGT germline references. Reads were removed for weak V/J assignments (E-value above 1e-6), missing CDR3, stop codons, out-of-frame junctions, or ambiguous translated residues. A V3J clonotype was defined by an identical inferred V gene, J gene, and CDR3 amino acid sequence. Percentage overlap between repertoires was computed as shared unique clonotypes divided by the size of the smaller repertoire. RTK rarefaction, the Chao1 estimator, and Recon v2.1 estimates of unobserved clonotypes were used to assess repertoire richness. Generation probabilities for all TCRbeta clonotypes obtained by the gDNA method from four donors were computed using OLGA. TCRdb mirrors the immuneACCESS table, restricted to in-frame sequences. Some clones are absent from its copies; in checked studies, under half trace to an unresolved V gene, and the reason for the others is unknown. That table furnishes V, J and clone size, whereas the DNA furnished D and trimming. The sample table contains over a million clones; only one count was recorded for about 80% of them. The top ten constitute more than 0.5% of the sample.

The rearranged chain carries TRBV7-3 and TRBJ2-7; the D gene is possibly TRBD2, with 6 bases matching. The sample comprised memory CD4+ T cells from PBMCs. The cell subset or site label corresponds to: CD45RA-negative fraction. The clonotype was recovered from a young man in good health. Some clones in this sample may be carry-over from other donors' samples. The DNA sequence is TGTGCCAGCAGCTTACGCGGTAGCGGAAACCCCTCATCCTACGAGCAGTACTTC. Its translation is CASSLRGSGNPSSYEQYF.